The next 8 T cell receptor beta chains were all read from a single sample in a study of PD-1 blockade in classical Hodgkin lymphoma. Profiled with immunoSEQ multiplex PCR; TCRdb holds only in-frame clones, not every one. This table holds roughly 100,000 clones, around nine tenths found once. Time point of the sample: cycle 4 day 1 (C4D1), after more than five weeks of nivolumab. Brentuximab vedotin exposure varied, and every patient relapsed after autologous stem cell transplantation. The material was peripheral blood mononuclear cells (PBMCs), obtained before the fourth cycle of nivolumab. These receptors were obtained from a human donor with classical Hodgkin lymphoma.

This sequence joins TRBV28 and TRBJ1-1; tentatively, D is TRBD1 (5 bases). The CDR3 consists of 15 residues. V was shortened by 7 bases and J by 0 bases, with 15 bases between the two germline ends. The germline V gene encodes CDR1 MDHEN and CDR2 SYDVKM. CDR3 nucleotides: TGTGCCAGCAATCCGTCTTTGGGGCTGAACACTGAAGCTTTCTTT. Encoded protein: CASNPSLGLNTEAFF. The whole variable domain, filled in from reference TRBV28 and TRBJ1-1, reads DVKVTQSSRYLVKRTGEKVFLECVQDMDHENMFWYRQDPGLGLRLIYFSYDVKMKEKGDIPEGYSVSREKKERFSLILESASTNQTSMYLCASNPSLGLNTEAFFGQGTRLTVV.

DNA of the CDR3: TGTGCCAGCAGCGTGTCGACAGGTCCCTACGAGCAGTACTTC. Translation: CASSVSTGPYEQYF. The chain has TRBV5-5 and TRBJ2-7; D might be TRBD1 (6 bases). V dropped 4 bases and J dropped 2 bases, with 13 bases sitting between them. The CDR3 spans 14 residues. In germline, CDR1 is SGHKS, CDR2 YYEKEE (reference sequence).

This chain uses TRBV9 with TRBJ2-6, with 7 positions matching TRBD1. The J segment lost 0 bases and the V segment lost 2 bases, leaving 5 bases of the junction unmatched. The CDR3 loop spans 17 amino acids. Germline CDR1 reads SGDLS; CDR2 reads YYNGEE. In nucleotides, the CDR3 is TGTGCCAGCAGCGTCCGGGACAGATCCTCTGGGGCCAACGTCCTGACTTTC. Encoded protein: CASSVRDRSSGANVLTF.

This clone came up a few times. The chain links TRBV18 to TRBJ2-7; perhaps TRBD2 as D (5 bases). Between the trimmed V and J ends, which lost 1 base and 6 bases, there was a span of 16 bases. This CDR3 has 15 amino acids. Germline lookup yields CDR1 KGHSH and CDR2 LQKENI. DNA of the CDR3: TGTGCCAGCTCACCACAATGGCTAGCAGAGGTCGAGCAGTACTTC. Its translation is CASSPQWLAEVEQYF. Based on the CDR3 plus reference TRBV18 and TRBJ2-7, the full variable domain is NAGVMQNPRHLVRRRGQEARLRCSPMKGHSHVYWYRQLPEEGLKFMVYLQKENIIDESGMPKERFSAEFPKEGPSILRIQQVVRGDSAAYFCASSPQWLAEVEQYFGPGTRLTVT.

The V and J genes are TRBV29-1 and TRBJ1-4; the D is unclear. Germline lookup yields CDR1 SQVTM and CDR2 ANQGSEA. This CDR3 has 11 residues. Between the trimmed V and J ends, which lost 1 base and 4 bases, there was a span of 1 base. CDR3 sequence: CSVEVNEKLFF. The DNA of the CDR3 is TGCAGCGTTGAAGTTAATGAAAAACTGTTTTTT.

The chain uses TRBV11-3 and TRBJ2-5; D may be TRBD2 (5 bases). V was cut by 3 bases and J by 6 bases, with 8 bases left in between. Germline V gives CDR1 SGHNT, CDR2 YENEEA. This CDR3 is 12 amino acids long. The CDR3 spells CASSFEGQTQYF. The CDR3 DNA is TGTGCCAGCAGCTTTGAGGGTCAGACCCAGTACTTC.

V is TRBV6-5 and J is TRBJ1-1; 7 nucleotides match TRBD1. The CDR3 loop spans 16 amino acids. Germline V gene sequence: CDR1 MNHEY, CDR2 SVGAGI. V lost 0 bases and J lost 7; bases outside the gene matches: 11. The CDR3 region is CASSYSPLTGAGEAFF. The CDR3 nucleotides are TGTGCCAGCAGTTACTCCCCTCTTACAGGGGCGGGTGAAGCTTTCTTT.

The chain employs TRBV7-2 and TRBJ2-2, with TRBD2 matching 8 bases. Germline CDR1 reads SGHTA; CDR2 reads FQGNSA. The CDR3 is 15 amino acids. V dropped 5 bases and J dropped 4; count of bases not matched to a gene: 6. The chain's CDR3 is CASSPRLAFTGELFF. The CDR3 DNA follows: TGTGCCAGCAGCCCACGACTAGCGTTCACCGGGGAGCTGTTTTTT. Full variable domain (missing parts from reference TRBV7-2 and TRBJ2-2): GAGVSQSPSNKVTEKGKDVELRCDPISGHTALYWYRQSLGQGLEFLIYFQGNSAPDKSGLPSDRFSAERTGGSVSTLTIQRTQQEDSAVYLCASSPRLAFTGELFFGEGSRLTVL.